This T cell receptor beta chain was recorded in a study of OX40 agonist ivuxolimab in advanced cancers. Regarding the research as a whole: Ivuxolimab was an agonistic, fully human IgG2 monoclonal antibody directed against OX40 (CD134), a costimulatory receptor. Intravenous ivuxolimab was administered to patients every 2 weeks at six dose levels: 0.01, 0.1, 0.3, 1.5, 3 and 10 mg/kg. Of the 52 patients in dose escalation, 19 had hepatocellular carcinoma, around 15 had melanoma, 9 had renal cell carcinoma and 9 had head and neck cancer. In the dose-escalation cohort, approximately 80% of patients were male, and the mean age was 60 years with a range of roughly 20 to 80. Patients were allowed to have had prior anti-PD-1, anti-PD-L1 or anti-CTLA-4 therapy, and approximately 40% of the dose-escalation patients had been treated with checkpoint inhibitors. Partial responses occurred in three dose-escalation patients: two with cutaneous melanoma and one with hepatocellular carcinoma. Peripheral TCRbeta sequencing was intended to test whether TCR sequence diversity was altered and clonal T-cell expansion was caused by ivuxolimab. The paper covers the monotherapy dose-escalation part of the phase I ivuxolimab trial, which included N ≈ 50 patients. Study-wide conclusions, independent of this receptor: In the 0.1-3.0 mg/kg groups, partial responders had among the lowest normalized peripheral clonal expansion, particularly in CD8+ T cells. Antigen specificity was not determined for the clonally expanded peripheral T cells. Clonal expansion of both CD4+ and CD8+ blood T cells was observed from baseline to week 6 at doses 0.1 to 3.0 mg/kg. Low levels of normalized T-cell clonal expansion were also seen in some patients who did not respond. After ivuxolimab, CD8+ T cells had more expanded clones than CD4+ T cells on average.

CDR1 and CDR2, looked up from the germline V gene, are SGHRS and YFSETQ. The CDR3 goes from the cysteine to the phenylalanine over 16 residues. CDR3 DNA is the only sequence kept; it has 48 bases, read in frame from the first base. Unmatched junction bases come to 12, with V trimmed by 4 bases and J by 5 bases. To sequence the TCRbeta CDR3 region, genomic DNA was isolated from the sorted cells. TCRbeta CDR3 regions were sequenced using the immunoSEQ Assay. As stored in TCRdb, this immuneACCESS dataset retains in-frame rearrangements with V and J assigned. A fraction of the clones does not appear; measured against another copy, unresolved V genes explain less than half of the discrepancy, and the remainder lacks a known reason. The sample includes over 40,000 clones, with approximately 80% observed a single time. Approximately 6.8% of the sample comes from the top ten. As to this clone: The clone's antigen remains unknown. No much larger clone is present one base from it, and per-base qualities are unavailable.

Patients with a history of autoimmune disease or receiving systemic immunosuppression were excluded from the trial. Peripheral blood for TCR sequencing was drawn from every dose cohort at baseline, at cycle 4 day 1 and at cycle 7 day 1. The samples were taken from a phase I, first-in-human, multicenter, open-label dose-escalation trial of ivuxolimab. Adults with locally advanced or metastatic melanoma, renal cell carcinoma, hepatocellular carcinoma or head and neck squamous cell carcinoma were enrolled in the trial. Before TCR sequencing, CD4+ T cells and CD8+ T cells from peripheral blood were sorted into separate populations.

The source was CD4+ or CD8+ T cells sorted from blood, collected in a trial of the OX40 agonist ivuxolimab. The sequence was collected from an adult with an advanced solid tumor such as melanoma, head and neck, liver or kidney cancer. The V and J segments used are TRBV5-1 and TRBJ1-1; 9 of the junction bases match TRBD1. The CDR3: CASSGAGTGRETEAFF. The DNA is TGCGCCAGCAGCGGCGCCGGGACAGGGCGTGAGACTGAAGCTTTCTTT.